These T cell receptor beta chains were read from a single sample in a study of OX40 agonist ivuxolimab in advanced cancers. TCRdb's copy holds only in-frame clones and misses some; the assay was immunoSEQ multiplex PCR. The data contain approximately 74,000 clones, about 88% of them singletons. The source material was CD4+ or CD8+ T cells sorted from blood, sampled in a trial of the OX40 agonist ivuxolimab. The source is an adult with an advanced solid tumor such as melanoma, head and neck, liver or kidney cancer. CDR3s include the opening cysteine and the closing phenylalanine or tryptophan. D genes are given only for firm matches. The listing skips clone size in some rows; elsewhere it reads once, few, many or a size class.

clone_size	d_call	j_call	v_call	cdr3_aa	cdr3_nt
-	-	TRBJ1-1	TRBV7-9	CASSLIVGAEAFF	TGTGCCAGCAGCCTAATCGTCGGGGCTGAAGCTTTCTTT
-	-	TRBJ2-3	TRBV5-1	CASSPEGFTDTQYF	TGCGCCAGCAGCCCGGAGGGTTTCACAGATACGCAGTATTTT
-	-	TRBJ2-7	TRBV27	CASSLRISRSLATEDYEQYF	TGTGCCAGCAGTTTAAGAATATCCCGATCGCTAGCGACTGAGGACTACGAGCAGTACTTC
-	-	TRBJ2-7	TRBV11-2	CASSFLGETYEQYF	TGTGCCAGCAGCTTTTTGGGGGAAACCTACGAGCAGTACTTC
-	-	TRBJ1-2	TRBV28	CASSRPLGGGYTF	TGTGCCAGCAGTCGCCCCCTGGGCGGCGGCTACACCTTC
-	-	TRBJ2-2	TRBV9	CASSAPGFPGGAGPIPNTGELFF	TGTGCCAGCAGCGCCCCAGGATTTCCAGGGGGGGCGGGGCCGATTCCGAACACCGGGGAGCTGTTTTTT
once	-	TRBJ2-1	TRBV5-1	CASSLGPTTYNEQFF	TGCGCCAGCAGCCTCGGACCTACCACCTACAATGAGCAGTTCTTC
-	TRBD1	TRBJ2-7	TRBV10-1	CAVKGGSQGYEQYF	TGCGCGGTAAAAGGGGGCTCTCAGGGTTACGAGCAGTACTTC
-	-	TRBJ1-1	TRBV18	CASSPPATNTEAFF	TGTGCCAGCTCACCACCGGCCACGAACACTGAAGCTTTCTTT
-	TRBD1	TRBJ1-3	TRBV6-6	CASSRTGAGNTIYF	TGTGCCAGCAGTCGTACAGGGGCTGGAAACACCATATATTTT
-	-	TRBJ1-5	TRBV10-3	CAISEGAYSNQPQHF	TGTGCCATCAGTGAGGGGGCCTATAGCAATCAGCCCCAGCATTTT
-	TRBD1	TRBJ1-5	TRBV19	CASSTGTAGNQPQHF	TGTGCCAGTAGTACCGGGACAGCAGGCAATCAGCCCCAGCATTTT
-	-	TRBJ1-2	TRBV18	CASSPGDGNYGYTF	TGTGCCAGCTCACCGGGGGACGGAAACTATGGCTACACCTTC
-	TRBD1	TRBJ2-3	TRBV11-2	CASSSLSGQNTDTQYF	TGTGCCAGCAGCTCACTGTCGGGACAGAACACAGATACGCAGTATTTT
-	-	TRBJ2-7	TRBV7-2	CASSPGRSYEQYF	TGTGCCAGCAGCCCAGGTCGCTCCTACGAGCAGTACTTC
-	TRBD2	TRBJ2-7	TRBV7-2	CASSLVGGAGAREQYF	TGTGCCAGCAGCTTAGTCGGTGGAGCGGGAGCGAGAGAGCAGTACTTC
-	-	TRBJ2-3	TRBV19	CASSIQRADTQYF	TGTGCCAGTAGTATCCAGAGGGCAGATACGCAGTATTTT
few	-	TRBJ2-1	TRBV5-1	CASSPAPLNEQFF	TGCGCCAGCAGCCCAGCTCCCTTAAATGAGCAGTTCTTC
-	-	TRBJ2-7	TRBV20-1	CSASKLDEQYF	TGCAGTGCTAGCAAGCTGGACGAGCAGTACTTC
-	-	TRBJ2-1	TRBV21-1	CASSKEDLNEQFF	TGTGCCAGCAGCAAGGAGGATCTCAATGAGCAGTTCTTC
-	-	TRBJ1-1	TRBV19	CASSSGPLTEAFF	TGTGCCAGTAGTTCAGGGCCGTTGACTGAAGCTTTCTTT
-	-	TRBJ2-3	TRBV23-1	CASSFPDSGETDTQYF	TGCGCCAGCAGCTTCCCCGACTCAGGGGAGACAGATACGCAGTATTTT
-	-	TRBJ2-3	TRBV28	CASTTPTDTQYF	TGTGCCAGCACCACACCCACAGATACGCAGTATTTT
-	-	TRBJ2-5	TRBV14	CASSQAPKETQYF	TGTGCCAGCAGCCAAGCGCCCAAAGAGACCCAGTACTTC
-	-	TRBJ2-1	TRBV27	CASSLQGFNYNEQFF	TGTGCCAGCAGTTTGCAGGGATTTAATTACAATGAGCAGTTCTTC
-	-	TRBJ2-7	TRBV5-1	CASSLSGGYEQYF	TGCGCCAGCAGCTTGTCAGGGGGGTACGAGCAGTACTTC
-	-	TRBJ2-2	TRBV19	CASSIIGYGELFF	TGTGCCAGTAGTATAATAGGGTACGGGGAGCTGTTTTTT
once	TRBD1	TRBJ1-2	TRBV5-1	CASSSRTGYDYGYTF	TGCGCCAGCAGCTCCCGGACAGGGTACGACTATGGCTACACCTTC
-	TRBD1	TRBJ2-3	TRBV6-5	CASSLQGDATDTQYF	TGTGCCAGCAGCCTACAGGGGGACGCCACAGATACGCAGTATTTT